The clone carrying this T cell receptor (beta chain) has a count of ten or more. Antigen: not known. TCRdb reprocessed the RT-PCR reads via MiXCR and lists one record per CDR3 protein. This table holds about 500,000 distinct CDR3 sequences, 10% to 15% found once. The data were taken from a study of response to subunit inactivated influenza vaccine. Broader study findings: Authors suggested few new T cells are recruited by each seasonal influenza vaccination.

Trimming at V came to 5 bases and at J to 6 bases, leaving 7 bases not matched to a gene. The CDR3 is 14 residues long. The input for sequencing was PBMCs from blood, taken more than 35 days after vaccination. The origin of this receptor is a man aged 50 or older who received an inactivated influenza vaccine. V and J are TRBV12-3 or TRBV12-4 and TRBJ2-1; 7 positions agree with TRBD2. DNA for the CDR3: TGTGCCAGCAGTCCGACGGGACTACCCAATGAGCAGTTCTTC. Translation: CASSPTGLPNEQFF.